The 12 T cell receptor beta chains in this list originate from one sample, sequenced in a study of early T cells in non-severe SARS-CoV-2 infection. TCRdb reprocessed the 5' RACE reads via MiXCR and lists one record per CDR3 protein. Of about 100,000 distinct CDR3 sequences listed, over 10% are singletons. Sequenced input: whole blood. Receptors were obtained from an adult who was a healthcare worker with PCR-confirmed SARS-CoV-2 infection or an uninfected control (not recorded which).

This clonotype was recorded a few times. The chain recombines TRBV9 with TRBJ2-3; D is unclear. V was clipped by 0 bases and J by 0 bases, with 8 bases between them. Germline loops: CDR1 SGDLS, CDR2 YYNGEE. The CDR3 totals 15 residues. CDR3 nucleotides: TGTGCCAGCAGCGTAGTGGGCGCTAGCACAGATACGCAGTATTTT. The encoded protein is CASSVVGASTDTQYF.

This clonotype occurred many times. The gene calls are TRBV29-1 and TRBJ2-1; 9 bases fit TRBD2. The CDR3 loop spans 14 amino acids. With V trimmed by 4 bases and J by 3 bases, 4 bases remained unmatched. Germline CDR1 SQVTM, CDR2 ANQGSEA. This chain's CDR3 is CSVVLAGFYNEQFF. DNA of the CDR3: TGCAGCGTTGTTCTAGCGGGATTCTACAATGAGCAGTTCTTC.

The CDR3 loop reads CASSPDRMNTEAFF. Here the CDR3 DNA reads TGTGCCAGCAGTCCGGACAGGATGAACACTGAAGCTTTCTTT. The V call is TRBV6-2 or TRBV6-3, the J call TRBJ1-1; 7 positions match TRBD1. The CDR3 contains 14 residues. Germline V gives CDR1 MNHEY, CDR2 SVGEGT. Unmatched junction bases numbered 3, after V lost 5 bases and J lost 0 bases.

The V gene is TRBV12-5, the J gene TRBJ2-3, with TRBD1 matching over 10 bases. The CDR3 has 16 amino acids. After removal of 1 base from V and 5 bases from J, the junction contained 6 bases not matched to a gene. Germline V gene sequence: CDR1 LGHNT, CDR2 FRNRAP. The CDR3 region is CASGLGSDRGQDTQYF. In DNA, the CDR3 is TGTGCTAGTGGTTTGGGAAGTGACAGGGGGCAAGATACGCAGTATTTT.

V usage is TRBV20-1 and J usage is TRBJ1-1; D is unclear. The CDR3 spans 13 residues. V lost 6 bases and J 0 bases, leaving 11 bases between the germline ends. Germline V gene data show CDR1 as DFQATT and CDR2 as SNEGSKA (reference sequence). The CDR3 coding sequence is TGCAGTGCCGAGGTGACCGTGAACACTGAAGCTTTCTTT. This gives the protein CSAEVTVNTEAFF.

The chain recombines TRBV5-5 with TRBJ1-1; no definite D call. Germline loops: CDR1 SGHKS, CDR2 YYEKEE (reference sequence). The CDR3 is 14 residues long. The germline V and J ends were trimmed by 4 bases and 0 bases, with 10 bases remaining between them. For the CDR3, the DNA is TGTGCCAGCAGCCTTTTAGGTGTGAACACTGAAGCTTTCTTT. Protein: CASSLLGVNTEAFF.

The table lists this clonotype with many counts. The chain combines TRBV14 with TRBJ2-5, with TRBD1 as a possible D gene (6 bases). V lost 2 bases and J 5 bases, leaving 15 bases between the germline ends. Germline CDR1 reads SGHDN; CDR2 reads FVKESK. There are 15 residues in the CDR3. The CDR3 region has the DNA TGTGCCAGCAGCCAATTATCGCAGGGGAGCGAGACCCAGTACTTC. Amino acid sequence: CASSQLSQGSETQYF.

This clonotype was seen only a few times. The V gene is TRBV2, the J gene TRBJ2-1; 11 bases match TRBD2. From germline, CDR1 is SNHLY and CDR2 FYNNEI. V was pared by 3 bases and J by 8 bases, with 6 bases of the junction left unmatched. The CDR3 contains 15 residues. This chain's CDR3 is CASSELAGGPDEQFF. CDR3 in DNA: TGTGCCAGCAGTGAGTTAGCGGGAGGGCCGGATGAGCAGTTCTTC.

This clonotype was picked up a small number of times. The J gene is TRBJ2-1, the V gene TRBV11-2; D is unclear. The CDR3 runs to 14 residues. CDR1 SGHAT and CDR2 FQNNGV come from the germline V gene. V lost 2 bases and J lost 0, with 5 bases in between. CDR3 nucleotide sequence: TGTGCCAGCAGCTTAAATCCCTCCTACAATGAGCAGTTCTTC. It encodes CASSLNPSYNEQFF.

This clonotype has at least ten counts. This sequence joins TRBV7-6 and TRBJ2-1; 10 nucleotides align to TRBD2. The CDR3 is made up of 15 amino acids. Per germline, CDR1 SGHVS and CDR2 FNYEAQ. Trimming removed 4 bases from V and 12 bases from J; junction bases left unmatched: 12. CDR3 DNA sequence: TGTGCCAGCAGCTCCCCTAAGGTTAGCGGGAGGAGGCAGTTCTTC. Its protein product is CASSSPKVSGRRQFF.

This clonotype was counted only a few times. This chain connects TRBV27 to TRBJ2-5; TRBD1 might be the D (7 bases). The V gene lost 6 bases and the J gene lost 5 bases, with 19 bases spanning the gap. Germline V gene data show CDR1 as MNHEY and CDR2 as SMNVEV (reference sequence). The CDR3 runs 15 residues. The CDR3 region is CASSSYRGRGETQYF. The DNA of the CDR3 is TGTGCCAGCAGCTCTTACAGGGGTCGGGGGGAGACCCAGTACTTC.

This clonotype was counted between two and nine times. The V and J genes are TRBV12-3 or TRBV12-4 and TRBJ2-1, with 9 positions matching TRBD2. The CDR3 length is 18 residues. Trimming at V came to 6 bases and at J to 6 bases, leaving 18 bases not matched to a gene. Here the CDR3 DNA reads TGTGCCAGCAGCGACCCGGGACTAGCAGTACCGCGGGTCAATGAGCAGTTCTTC. Translation: CASSDPGLAVPRVNEQFF.